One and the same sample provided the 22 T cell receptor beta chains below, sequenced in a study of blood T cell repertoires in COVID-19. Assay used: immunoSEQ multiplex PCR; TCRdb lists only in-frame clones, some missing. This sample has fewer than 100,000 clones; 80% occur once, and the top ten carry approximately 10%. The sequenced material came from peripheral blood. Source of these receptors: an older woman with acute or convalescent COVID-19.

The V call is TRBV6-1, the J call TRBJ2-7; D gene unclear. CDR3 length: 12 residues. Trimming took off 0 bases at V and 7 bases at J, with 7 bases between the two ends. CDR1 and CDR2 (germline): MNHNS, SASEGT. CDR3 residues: CASSEARGEQYF. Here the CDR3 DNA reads TGTGCCAGCAGTGAAGCTCGAGGTGAGCAGTACTTC.

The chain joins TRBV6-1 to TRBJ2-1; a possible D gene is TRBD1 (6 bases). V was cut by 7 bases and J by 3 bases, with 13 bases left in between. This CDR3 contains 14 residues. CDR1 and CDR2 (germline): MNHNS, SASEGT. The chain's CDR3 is CASTGTTIYNEQFF. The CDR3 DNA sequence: TGTGCCAGCACAGGGACAACGATCTACAATGAGCAGTTCTTC.

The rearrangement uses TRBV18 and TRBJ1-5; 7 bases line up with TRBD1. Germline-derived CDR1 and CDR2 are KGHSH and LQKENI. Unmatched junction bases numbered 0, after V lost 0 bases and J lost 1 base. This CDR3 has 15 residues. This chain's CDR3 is CASSPPGQSNQPQHF. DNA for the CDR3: TGTGCCAGCTCACCACCGGGACAGAGCAATCAGCCCCAGCATTTT. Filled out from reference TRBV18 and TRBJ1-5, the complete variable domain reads NAGVMQNPRHLVRRRGQEARLRCSPMKGHSHVYWYRQLPEEGLKFMVYLQKENIIDESGMPKERFSAEFPKEGPSILRIQQVVRGDSAAYFCASSPPGQSNQPQHFGDGTRLSIL.

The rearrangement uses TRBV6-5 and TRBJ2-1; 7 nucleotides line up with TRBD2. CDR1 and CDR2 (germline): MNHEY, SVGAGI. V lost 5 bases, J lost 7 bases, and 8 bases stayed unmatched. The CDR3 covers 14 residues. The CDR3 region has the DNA TGTGCCAGCAGTATGGGGGAGGGCGGGAATGAGCAGTTCTTC. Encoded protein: CASSMGEGGNEQFF.

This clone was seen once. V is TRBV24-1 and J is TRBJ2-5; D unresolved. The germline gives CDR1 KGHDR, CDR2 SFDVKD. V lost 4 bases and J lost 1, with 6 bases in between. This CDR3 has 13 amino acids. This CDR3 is CATSEGSQETQYF. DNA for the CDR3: TGTGCCACCAGTGAGGGCAGCCAAGAGACCCAGTACTTC.

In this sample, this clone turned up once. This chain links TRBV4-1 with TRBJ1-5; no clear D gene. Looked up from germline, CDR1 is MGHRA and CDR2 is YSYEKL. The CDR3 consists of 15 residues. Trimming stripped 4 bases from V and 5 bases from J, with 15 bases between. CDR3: CASSPLGGPHQPQHF. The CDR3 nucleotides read TGCGCCAGCAGCCCCCTAGGAGGCCCACATCAGCCCCAGCATTTT.

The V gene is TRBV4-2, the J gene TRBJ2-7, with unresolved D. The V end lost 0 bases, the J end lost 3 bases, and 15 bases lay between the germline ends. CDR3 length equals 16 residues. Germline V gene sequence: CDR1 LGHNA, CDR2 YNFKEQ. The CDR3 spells CASSQENGAAVYEQYF. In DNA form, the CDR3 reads TGTGCCAGCAGCCAAGAAAATGGAGCAGCTGTCTACGAGCAGTACTTC.

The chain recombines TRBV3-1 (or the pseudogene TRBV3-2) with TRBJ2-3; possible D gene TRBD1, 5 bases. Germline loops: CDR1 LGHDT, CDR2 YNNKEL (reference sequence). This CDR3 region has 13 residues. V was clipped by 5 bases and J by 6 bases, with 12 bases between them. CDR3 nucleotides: TGTGCCAGCAGCGTTCAGGGTTCGGATACGCAGTATTTT. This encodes CASSVQGSDTQYF.

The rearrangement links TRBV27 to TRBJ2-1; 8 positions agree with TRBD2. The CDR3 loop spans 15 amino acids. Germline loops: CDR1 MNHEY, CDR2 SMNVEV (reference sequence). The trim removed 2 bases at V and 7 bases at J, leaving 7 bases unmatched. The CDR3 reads CASSLIAGLGNEQFF. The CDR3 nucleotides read TGTGCCAGCAGTTTAATAGCGGGATTGGGGAATGAGCAGTTCTTC.

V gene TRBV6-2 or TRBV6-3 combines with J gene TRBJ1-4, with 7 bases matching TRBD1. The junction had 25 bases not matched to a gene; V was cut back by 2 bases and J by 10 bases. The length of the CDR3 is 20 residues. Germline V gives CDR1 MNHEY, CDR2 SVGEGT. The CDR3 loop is CASSYRDRVGSQVERGKLFF. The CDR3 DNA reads TGTGCCAGCAGTTACCGCGACAGGGTTGGATCTCAAGTCGAAAGGGGAAAACTGTTTTTT.

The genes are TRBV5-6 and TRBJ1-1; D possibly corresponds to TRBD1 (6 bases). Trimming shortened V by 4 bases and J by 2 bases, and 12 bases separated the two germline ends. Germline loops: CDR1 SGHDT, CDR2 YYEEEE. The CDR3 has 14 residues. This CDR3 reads CASSLPGGNTEAFF. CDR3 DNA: TGTGCCAGCAGCCTCCCGGGGGGCAACACTGAAGCTTTCTTT. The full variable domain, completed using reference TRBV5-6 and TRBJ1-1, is DAGVTQSPTHLIKTRGQQVTLRCSPKSGHDTVSWYQQALGQGPQFIFQYYEEEERQRGNFPDRFSGHQFPNYSSELNVNALLLGDSALYLCASSLPGGNTEAFFGQGTRLTVV.

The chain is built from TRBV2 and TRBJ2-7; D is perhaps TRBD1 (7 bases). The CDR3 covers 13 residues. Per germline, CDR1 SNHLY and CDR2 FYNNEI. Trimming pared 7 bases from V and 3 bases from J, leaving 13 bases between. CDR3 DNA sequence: TGTGCCAGCAAGGCAGGGGGGCTCTACGAGCAGTACTTC. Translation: CASKAGGLYEQYF.

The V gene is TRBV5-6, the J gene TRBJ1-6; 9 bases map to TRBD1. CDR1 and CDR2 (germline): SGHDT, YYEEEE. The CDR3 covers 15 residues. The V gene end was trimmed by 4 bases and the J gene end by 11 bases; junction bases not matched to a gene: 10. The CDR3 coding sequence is TGTGCCAGCAGCAAAACCGGGACAGGGTGGACACCCCTCCACTTT. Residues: CASSKTGTGWTPLHF.

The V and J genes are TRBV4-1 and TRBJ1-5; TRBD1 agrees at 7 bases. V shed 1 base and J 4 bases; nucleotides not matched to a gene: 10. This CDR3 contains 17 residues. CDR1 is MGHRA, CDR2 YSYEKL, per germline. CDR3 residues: CASSQASDREGNQPQHF. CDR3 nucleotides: TGCGCCAGCAGCCAAGCCAGCGACAGGGAAGGTAATCAGCCCCAGCATTTT.

The chain's CDR3 is CASSLVGAYGYTF. In nucleotides, the CDR3 is TGTGCCAGCAGCTTGGTGGGGGCGTATGGCTACACCTTC. The chain recombines TRBV5-4 with TRBJ1-2, with D possibly being TRBD1 (6 bases). The ends were cut back, 0 bases at V and 5 bases at J, with 8 bases in the middle. CDR3 length equals 13 residues. The germline CDR1 and CDR2 sequences are SGHNT and YYREEE (reference sequence).

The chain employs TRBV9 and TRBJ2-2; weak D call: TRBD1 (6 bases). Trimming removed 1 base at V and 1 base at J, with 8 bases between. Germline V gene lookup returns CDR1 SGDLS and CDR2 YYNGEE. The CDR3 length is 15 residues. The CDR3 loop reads CASSVTQGNTGELFF. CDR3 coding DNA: TGTGCCAGCAGCGTAACACAGGGGAACACCGGGGAGCTGTTTTTT.

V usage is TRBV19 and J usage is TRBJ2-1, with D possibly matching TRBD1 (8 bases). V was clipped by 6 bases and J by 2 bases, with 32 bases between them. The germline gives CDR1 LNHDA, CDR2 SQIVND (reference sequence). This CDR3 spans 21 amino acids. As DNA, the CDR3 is TGTGCCAGTAGCCCAGAAATCAGGGGGCGGTGGATGGGAGGGACCTACAATGAGCAGTTCTTC. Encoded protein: CASSPEIRGRWMGGTYNEQFF.

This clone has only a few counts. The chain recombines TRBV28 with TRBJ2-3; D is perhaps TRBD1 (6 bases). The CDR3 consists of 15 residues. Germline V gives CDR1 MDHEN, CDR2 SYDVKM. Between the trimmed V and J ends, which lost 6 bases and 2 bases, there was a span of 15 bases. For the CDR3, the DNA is TGTGCCAGCAGAGAACCGGGACACCACACAGATACGCAGTATTTT. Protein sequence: CASREPGHHTDTQYF.

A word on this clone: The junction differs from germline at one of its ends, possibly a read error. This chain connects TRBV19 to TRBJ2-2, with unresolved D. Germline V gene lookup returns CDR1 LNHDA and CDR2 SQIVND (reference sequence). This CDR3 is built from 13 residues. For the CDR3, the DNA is TGTGCCAGTAAGCTTGCGAATACCGGGGAGCTGTTTTTT. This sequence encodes CASKLANTGELFF. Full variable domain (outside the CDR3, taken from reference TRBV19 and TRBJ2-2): DGGITQSPKYLFRKEGQNVTLSCEQNLNHDAMYWYRQDPGQGLRLIYYSQIVNDFQKGDIAEGYSVSREKKESFPLTVTSAQKNPTAFYLCASKLANTGELFFGEGSRLTVL.

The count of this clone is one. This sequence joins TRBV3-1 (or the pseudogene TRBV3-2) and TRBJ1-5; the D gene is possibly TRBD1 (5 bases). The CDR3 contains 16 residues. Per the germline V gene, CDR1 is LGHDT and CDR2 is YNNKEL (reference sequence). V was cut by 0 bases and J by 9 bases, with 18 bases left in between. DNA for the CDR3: TGTGCCAGCAGCCAAGATTCATCGGGGGTTAACATGCCCCAGCATTTT. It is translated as CASSQDSSGVNMPQHF.

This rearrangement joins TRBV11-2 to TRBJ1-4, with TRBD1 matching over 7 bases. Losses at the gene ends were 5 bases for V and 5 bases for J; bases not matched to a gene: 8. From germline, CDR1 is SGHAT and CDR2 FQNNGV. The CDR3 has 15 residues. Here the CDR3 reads CASSSAGQVNEKLFF. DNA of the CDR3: TGTGCCAGCAGCAGTGCCGGACAGGTGAATGAAAAACTGTTTTTT.

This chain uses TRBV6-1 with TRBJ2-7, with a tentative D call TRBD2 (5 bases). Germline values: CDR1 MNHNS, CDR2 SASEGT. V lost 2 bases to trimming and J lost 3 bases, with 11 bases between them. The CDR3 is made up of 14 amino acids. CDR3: CASSEQAGGYEQYF. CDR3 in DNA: TGTGCCAGCAGTGAACAGGCAGGAGGCTACGAGCAGTACTTC.